The rows below give T cell receptor beta chains drawn from one sample of a study of CD8 T cells in Susac syndrome. TCRdb ran MiXCR on the immunoSEQ multiplex PCR reads and lists one entry per CDR3 protein. The data show just over 300,000 distinct CDR3 sequences, with 92% seen just once and approximately 0.065% held by the top ten. Material for sequencing was CD4+ T cells from PBMCs. These receptors were obtained from a human donor with multiple sclerosis. The CDR3 runs from the conserved cysteine through the conserved F or W. The order of the fields is CDR3 DNA, CDR3 protein, clone size, D gene, V gene, J gene. D genes are given only for firm matches. Rows may omit the clone size; those that give it use once, few, many or a size class.

TGTGCCAGCAGCTTAGCGGGGTCGGGGGGCACAGATACGCAGTATTTT	CASSLAGSGGTDTQYF	-	-	TRBV7-6	TRBJ2-3
TGTGCCATCAGTCCCGGGACTACGAGGGCTGAGCAGTTCTTC	CAISPGTTRAEQFF	-	TRBD2	TRBV10-3	TRBJ2-1
TGCGCCAGCCAGGACCTACGGAACACTGAAGCTTTCTTT	CASQDLRNTEAFF	-	-	TRBV5-1	TRBJ1-1
TGTGCCAGCAGCCCCGCTGACTACAATGAGCAGTTCTTC	CASSPADYNEQFF	-	-	TRBV6-6	TRBJ2-1
TGTGCCAGCAGTTTAGGACAGGGGGCACCCCTCCACTTT	CASSLGQGAPLHF	once	TRBD1	TRBV6-6	TRBJ1-6
TGTGCCAGCTCACCCGACTTACACACGGACACTGAAGCTTTCTTT	CASSPDLHTDTEAFF	-	-	TRBV18	TRBJ1-1
TGCGCCAGCAGCCAAGTTCAGCAAAGCTCCTACAATGAGCAGTTCTTC	CASSQVQQSSYNEQFF	-	-	TRBV4-1	TRBJ2-1
TGTGCCAGCAGCCAAGCGGGGGGACGGGGTCAGCCCCAGCATTTT	CASSQAGGRGQPQHF	once	-	TRBV3-1	TRBJ1-5
TGTGCCAGCAGCAACAGGGGAGGGGACAATGGCTACACCTTC	CASSNRGGDNGYTF	-	TRBD1	TRBV6-6	TRBJ1-2
TGCAGCGTTTCAGGGTTAGCTGAAGCTTTCTTT	CSVSGLAEAFF	-	-	TRBV29-1	TRBJ1-1
TGCAGTGCTAGAGTGCACCTGGGGCGGAATATCACCGGCGCGAACACCGGGGAGCTGTTTTTT	CSARVHLGRNITGANTGELFF	-	-	TRBV20-1	TRBJ2-2
TGCGCCAGCAGCCATAATCTCGGGCTGACTAGCGGGAACTACAATGAGCAGTTCTTC	CASSHNLGLTSGNYNEQFF	once	TRBD2	TRBV4-3	TRBJ2-1
TGTGCCAGCAGCTTAGCACCAGGGAACGATCAGCCCCAGCATTTT	CASSLAPGNDQPQHF	-	-	TRBV7-2	TRBJ1-5
TGTGCCAGCAGCTTAGCAGGAAAAAGCACAGATACGCAGTATTTT	CASSLAGKSTDTQYF	-	-	TRBV7-8	TRBJ2-3
TGCAGTGCCCCCCTGGGACTAGCGGGAGGATACGAGCAGTACTTC	CSAPLGLAGGYEQYF	few	TRBD2	TRBV20-1	TRBJ2-7
TGTGCCACCAGTGCAGCGGGAGGGGGCACAGATACGCAGTATTTT	CATSAAGGGTDTQYF	-	TRBD2	TRBV24-1	TRBJ2-3
TGTGCCAGCTCACGTCAGTCCTATAGCGAGAGTAAGTACGAGCAGTACTTC	CASSRQSYSESKYEQYF	-	-	TRBV18	TRBJ2-7
TGTGCCAGCAGCTTAAAGTGGATCTCTCAGAACACTGAAGCTTTCTTT	CASSLKWISQNTEAFF	-	-	TRBV7-2	TRBJ1-1
TGTGCCAGCAGTTTAGGGGGAGTGATCCATGAGCAGTTCTTC	CASSLGGVIHEQFF	-	-	TRBV6-2/TRBV6-3	TRBJ2-1
TGTGCCAGTAGTATAGCAGGGCAGGTCCAGCCCCAGCATTTT	CASSIAGQVQPQHF	once	-	TRBV19	TRBJ1-5
TGTGCCAGCAGCCAATTCCTGGACAGGGGATCCTCGTATCCCCAGCATTTT	CASSQFLDRGSSYPQHF	-	TRBD1	TRBV4-2	TRBJ1-5
TGCGCCAGCAGCGGGGGACTGGCTCAAGACACCGGGGAGCTGTTTTTT	CASSGGLAQDTGELFF	-	-	TRBV5-1	TRBJ2-2
TGTGCCAGCAGTTACGAGACCCTCTATGGCTACACCTTC	CASSYETLYGYTF	once	-	TRBV6-6	TRBJ1-2
TGTGCCAGCAGCTTGGCCCGGATGCTTTACGACGAGCAGTACTTC	CASSLARMLYDEQYF	-	-	TRBV5-6	TRBJ2-7
TGTGCCTGCGGACAGGGCTTTTTTAAAAGTGAGCAGTTCTTC	CACGQGFFKSEQFF	once	TRBD1	TRBV30	TRBJ2-1
TGCAGTGCTAGAGTGGGGGGATCAATTGAGCAGTACTTC	CSARVGGSIEQYF	-	-	TRBV20-1	TRBJ2-7
TGTGCCAGCAAAAGATCGGGACAGGGGTATGAAAAACTGTTTTTT	CASKRSGQGYEKLFF	-	TRBD1	TRBV6-2/TRBV6-3	TRBJ1-4
TGCGCCAGCAGCGGAAGGGGTAGCGGGGCCTGGGATGAGCAGTTCTTC	CASSGRGSGAWDEQFF	-	TRBD2	TRBV4-1	TRBJ2-1
TGCAGCGTTGCGCGGGGGCGCACAGATACGCAGTATTTT	CSVARGRTDTQYF	-	-	TRBV29-1	TRBJ2-3
TGCGCCAGCAGCTCACCCGGACAGCCGAATTCACCCCTCCACTTT	CASSSPGQPNSPLHF	once	-	TRBV5-1	TRBJ1-6
TGTGCCAGCTCCACCACCCCGGGACAGGGAAAAGAGACCCAGTACTTC	CASSTTPGQGKETQYF	-	TRBD1	TRBV18	TRBJ2-5
TGTGCCAGTATCCCAAGGGCCCTGATGTCTGAAGCTTTCTTT	CASIPRALMSEAFF	once	-	TRBV19	TRBJ1-1
TGCAGCGTTGAAGTCTTGGAGACCCAGTACTTC	CSVEVLETQYF	-	-	TRBV29-1	TRBJ2-5
TGTGCCAGCAGTTTGTTGCGGGGTCACAATGAGCAGTTCTTC	CASSLLRGHNEQFF	-	-	TRBV12-3/TRBV12-4	TRBJ2-1
TGTGCCAGCAGTGGGGGTCAGGCCTACGAGCAGTACTTC	CASSGGQAYEQYF	few	-	TRBV2	TRBJ2-7
TGTGCCAGCAGTGAATACAGGACCGGGGCCAACGTCCTGACTTTC	CASSEYRTGANVLTF	-	-	TRBV25-1	TRBJ2-6
TGTGCCAGTACCAAAAGTACGACTTCGAACACCGGGGAGCTGTTTTTT	CASTKSTTSNTGELFF	-	-	TRBV19	TRBJ2-2